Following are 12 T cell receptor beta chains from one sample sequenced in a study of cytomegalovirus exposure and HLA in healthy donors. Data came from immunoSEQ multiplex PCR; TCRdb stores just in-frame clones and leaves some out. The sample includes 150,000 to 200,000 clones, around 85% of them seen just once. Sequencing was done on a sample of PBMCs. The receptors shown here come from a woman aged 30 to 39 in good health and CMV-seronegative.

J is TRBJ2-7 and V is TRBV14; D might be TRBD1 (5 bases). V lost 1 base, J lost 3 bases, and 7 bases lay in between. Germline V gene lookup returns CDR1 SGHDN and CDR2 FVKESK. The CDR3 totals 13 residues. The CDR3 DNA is TGTGCCAGCAGCCAAGGACAGAGCTACGAGCAGTACTTC. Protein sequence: CASSQGQSYEQYF.

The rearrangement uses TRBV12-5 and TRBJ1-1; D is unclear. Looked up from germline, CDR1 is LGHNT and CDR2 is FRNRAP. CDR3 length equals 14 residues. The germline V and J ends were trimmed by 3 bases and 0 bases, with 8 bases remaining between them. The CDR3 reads CASGLRTVNTEAFF. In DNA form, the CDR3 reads TGTGCTAGTGGTTTAAGGACGGTGAACACTGAAGCTTTCTTT.

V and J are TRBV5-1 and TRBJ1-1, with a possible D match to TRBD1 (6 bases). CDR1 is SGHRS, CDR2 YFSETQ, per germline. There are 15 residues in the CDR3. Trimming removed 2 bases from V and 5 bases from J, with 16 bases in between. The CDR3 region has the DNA TGCGCCAGCAGCTTCCTACAGGGACTTCGGACTGAAGCTTTCTTT. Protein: CASSFLQGLRTEAFF.

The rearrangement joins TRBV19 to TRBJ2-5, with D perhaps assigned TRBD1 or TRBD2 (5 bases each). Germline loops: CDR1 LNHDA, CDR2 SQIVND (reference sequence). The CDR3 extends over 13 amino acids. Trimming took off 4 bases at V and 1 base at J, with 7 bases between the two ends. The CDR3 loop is CASSRGTQETQYF. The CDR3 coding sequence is TGTGCCAGTAGTAGGGGGACCCAAGAGACCCAGTACTTC.

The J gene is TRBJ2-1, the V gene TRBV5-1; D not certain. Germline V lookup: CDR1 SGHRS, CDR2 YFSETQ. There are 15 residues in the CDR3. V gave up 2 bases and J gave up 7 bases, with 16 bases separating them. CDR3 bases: TGCGCCAGCAGCTTAATGGGATCTCAATGGAATGAGCAGTTCTTC. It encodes CASSLMGSQWNEQFF.

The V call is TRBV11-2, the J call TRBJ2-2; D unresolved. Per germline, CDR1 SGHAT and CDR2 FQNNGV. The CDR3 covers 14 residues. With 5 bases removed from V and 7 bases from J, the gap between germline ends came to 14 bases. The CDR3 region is CASSTGPWGGELFF. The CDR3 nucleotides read TGTGCCAGCAGCACCGGGCCTTGGGGCGGGGAGCTGTTTTTT.

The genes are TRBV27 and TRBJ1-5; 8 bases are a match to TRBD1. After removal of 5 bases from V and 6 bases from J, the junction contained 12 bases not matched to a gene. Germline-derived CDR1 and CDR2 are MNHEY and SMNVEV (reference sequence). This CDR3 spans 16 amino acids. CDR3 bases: TGTGCCAGCAGTCCCTACCCCGCAGGGGGCAGTCAGCCCCAGCATTTT. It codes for CASSPYPAGGSQPQHF.

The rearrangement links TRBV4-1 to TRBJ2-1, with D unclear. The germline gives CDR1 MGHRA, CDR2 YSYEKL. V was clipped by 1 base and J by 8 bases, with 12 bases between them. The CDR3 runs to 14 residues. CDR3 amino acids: CASSQARPPDEQFF. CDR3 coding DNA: TGCGCCAGCAGCCAAGCAAGACCGCCCGATGAGCAGTTCTTC.

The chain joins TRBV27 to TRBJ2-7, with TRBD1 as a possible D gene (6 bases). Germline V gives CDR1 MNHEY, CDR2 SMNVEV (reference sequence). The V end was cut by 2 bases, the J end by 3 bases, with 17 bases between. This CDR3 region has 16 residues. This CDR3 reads CASSLGGAGGFYEQYF. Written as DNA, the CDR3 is TGTGCCAGCAGTTTAGGTGGGGCTGGGGGCTTCTACGAGCAGTACTTC.

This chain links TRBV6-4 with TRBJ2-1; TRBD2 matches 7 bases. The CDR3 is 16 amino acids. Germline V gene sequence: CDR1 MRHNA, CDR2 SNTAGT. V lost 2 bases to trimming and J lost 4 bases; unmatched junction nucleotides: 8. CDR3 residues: CASSDQASGDYNEQFF. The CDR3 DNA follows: TGTGCCAGCAGTGACCAGGCTAGCGGAGATTACAATGAGCAGTTCTTC.

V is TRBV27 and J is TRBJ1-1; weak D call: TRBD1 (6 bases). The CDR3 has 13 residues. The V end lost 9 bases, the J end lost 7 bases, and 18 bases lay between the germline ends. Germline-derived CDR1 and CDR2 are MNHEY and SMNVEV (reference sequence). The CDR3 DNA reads TGTGCCAGTTCCCGAGGGGGGCGCATTGAAGCTTTCTTT. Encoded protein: CASSRGGRIEAFF.

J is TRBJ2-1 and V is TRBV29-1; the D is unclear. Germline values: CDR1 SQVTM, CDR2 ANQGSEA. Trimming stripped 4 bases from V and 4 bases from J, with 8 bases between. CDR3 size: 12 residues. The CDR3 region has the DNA TGCAGCGTTGTAGCCGGTTACAATGAGCAGTTCTTC. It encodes CSVVAGYNEQFF.